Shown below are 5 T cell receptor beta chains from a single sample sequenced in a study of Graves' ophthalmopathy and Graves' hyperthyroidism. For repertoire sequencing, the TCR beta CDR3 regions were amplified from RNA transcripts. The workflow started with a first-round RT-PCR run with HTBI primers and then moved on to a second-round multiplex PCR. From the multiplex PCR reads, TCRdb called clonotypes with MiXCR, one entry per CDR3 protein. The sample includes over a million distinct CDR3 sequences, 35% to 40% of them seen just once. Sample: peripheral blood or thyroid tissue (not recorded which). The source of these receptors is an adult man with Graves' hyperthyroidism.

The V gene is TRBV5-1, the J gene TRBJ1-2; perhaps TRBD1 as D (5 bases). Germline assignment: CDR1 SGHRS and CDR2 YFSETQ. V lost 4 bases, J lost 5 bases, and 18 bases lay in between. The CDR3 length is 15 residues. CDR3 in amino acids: CASSQEVRGGYGYTF. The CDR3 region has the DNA TGCGCCAGCAGCCAAGAAGTCCGGGGGGGATATGGCTACACCTTC.

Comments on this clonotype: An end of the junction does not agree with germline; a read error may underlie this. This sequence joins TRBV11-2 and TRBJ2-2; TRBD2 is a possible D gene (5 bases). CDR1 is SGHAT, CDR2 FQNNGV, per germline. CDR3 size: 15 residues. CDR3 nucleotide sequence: TGTGCCAGCAGCTACTTACGTAGCTTCCCCGGGAAGCTGTTTTTT. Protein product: CASSYLRSFPGKLFF. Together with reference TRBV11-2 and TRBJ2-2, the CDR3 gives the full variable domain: EAGVAQSPRYKIIEKRQSVAFWCNPISGHATLYWYQQILGQGPKLLIQFQNNGVVDDSQLPKDRFSAERLKGVDSTLKIQPAKLEDSAVYLCASSYLRSFPGKLFFGEGSRLTVL.

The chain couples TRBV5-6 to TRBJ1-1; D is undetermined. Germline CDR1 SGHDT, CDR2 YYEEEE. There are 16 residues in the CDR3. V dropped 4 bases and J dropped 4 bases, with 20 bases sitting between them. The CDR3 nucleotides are TGTGCCAGCAGCACGATCGTGCCGGCCGCGGGCACTGAAGCTTTCTTT. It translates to CASSTIVPAAGTEAFF.

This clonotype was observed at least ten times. The CDR3 nucleotides are TGCGCCAGCAGCCTCCTCGGTGGGTCACCCCTCCACTTT. Residues: CASSLLGGSPLHF. This chain joins TRBV4-3 and TRBJ1-6; D remains ambiguous. This CDR3 contains 13 residues. Germline V gene lookup returns CDR1 LGHNA and CDR2 YSLEER. The germline V and J ends were trimmed by 4 bases and 10 bases, with 11 bases remaining between them.

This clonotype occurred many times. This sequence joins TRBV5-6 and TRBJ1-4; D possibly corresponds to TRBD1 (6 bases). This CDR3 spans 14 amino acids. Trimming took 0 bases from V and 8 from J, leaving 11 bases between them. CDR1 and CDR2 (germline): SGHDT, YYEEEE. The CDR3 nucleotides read TGTGCCAGCAGCTTGGGGGCAGGGGTCGAAAAACTGTTTTTT. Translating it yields CASSLGAGVEKLFF.